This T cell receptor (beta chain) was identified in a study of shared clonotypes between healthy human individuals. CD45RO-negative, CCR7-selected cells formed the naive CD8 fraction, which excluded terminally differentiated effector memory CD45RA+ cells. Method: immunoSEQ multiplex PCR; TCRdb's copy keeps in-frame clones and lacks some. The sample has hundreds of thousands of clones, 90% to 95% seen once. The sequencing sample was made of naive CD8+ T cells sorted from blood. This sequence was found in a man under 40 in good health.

The CDR3 nucleotides are TGTGCCAGCAGGAGCTACCCGGGGGCACCGGGAGATACGCAGTATTTT. As protein: CASRSYPGAPGDTQYF. This chain connects TRBV2 to TRBJ2-3; D tentatively fits TRBD1 or TRBD2 (6 bases each). Between the trimmed V and J ends, which lost 6 bases and 5 bases, there was a span of 21 bases. This CDR3 has 16 residues. The germline V gene has CDR1 SNHLY and CDR2 FYNNEI.